The present T cell receptor (beta chain) was sequenced within a study of CD8 T cells in ankylosing spondylitis. This clonotype was counted many times. What it recognizes is unknown. Quantitative 5'-RACE with molecular barcodes was used to make the TCR beta libraries. In TCRdb, the 5' RACE reads were re-called with MiXCR into one record per CDR3 protein. The sample holds hundreds of thousands of distinct CDR3 sequences, 7% to 10% seen once. Germline V gene sequence: CDR1 LGHDT, CDR2 YNNKEL (reference sequence). The CDR3 is 13 residues long. V gave up 4 bases and J gave up 6 bases, with 12 bases separating them. Study results and limitations: One TCR beta motif, made up of about 8 highly homologous variants, appeared characteristic of ankylosing spondylitis blood. Reports say disease-linked clones showed up significantly more in matched ankylosing spondylitis synovial fluid. Relatively rare in peripheral blood, disease-linked clones were also CD8+.

The TCR comes from a female donor with ankylosing spondylitis or in good health (not recorded which). Sequencing used blood, either unsorted or a sorted T cell fraction (not recorded which). The chain links TRBV3-1 to TRBJ1-1; D may be TRBD1 (5 bases). CDR3 sequence reads: CASSPEGQSEAFF. DNA for the CDR3: TGTGCCAGCAGCCCAGAAGGACAATCTGAAGCTTTCTTT.